This T cell receptor beta chain was retrieved from a study of T-cell memory formation after mild COVID-19. TCRdb redid the calling of the 5' RACE reads with MiXCR, one entry per CDR3 protein. Here the sample spans under 700,000 distinct CDR3 sequences, around 21% being singletons. This clonotype was found a few times. Unmatched junction bases numbered 5, after V lost 3 bases and J lost 8 bases. Germline-derived CDR1 and CDR2 are SGHDT and YYEEEE. The CDR3 sequence is 14 residues long. The chain carries TRBV5-6 and TRBJ1-4; TRBD1 matches 9 bases. Sequences were obtained from PBMCs or a T cell subset sorted from them (not recorded which). The origin of this receptor is an adult woman who had mild COVID-19 (a few samples of this study predate the infection). Cell type and time point are not known. The CDR3 here is CASSSGTGYEKLFF. CDR3 DNA sequence: TGTGCCAGCAGCTCCGGGACAGGGTACGAAAAACTGTTTTTT.